The clone carrying this TCR beta chain was observed once. Its matching antigen is unknown. Germline CDR1 is MDHEN and CDR2 is SYDVKM. This CDR3 comprises 14 residues. Trimming cost V 6 bases and J 8 bases, with 16 bases left between them. The sample belongs to a study of cytomegalovirus exposure and HLA in healthy donors. Study as a whole: About 80 million unique TCRs from HLA-typed donors made up an early data release.

Whole-study findings and limits: In all likelihood, a cluster of highly shared sequence variants was a sequencing artifact. Because they were indistinguishable, some V segments, including TRBV6-2 and TRBV6-3, were excluded.

A multiplex PCR was run with 60 Vbeta primers and 13 Jbeta primers. Only in-frame clones appear in the TCRdb table, and some are missing; sequencing was by immunoSEQ multiplex PCR. This table holds about 110,000 clones, about 70% found once. The chain uses TRBV28 and TRBJ1-4, with D tentatively TRBD1 (6 bases). The receptor comes from a boy younger than 18 in good health and CMV-seronegative. Sample: PBMCs. The CDR3 bases are TGTGCCAGCAGCCAAACAGGGTTTGGCGAAAAACTGTTTTTT. It is translated as CASSQTGFGEKLFF.